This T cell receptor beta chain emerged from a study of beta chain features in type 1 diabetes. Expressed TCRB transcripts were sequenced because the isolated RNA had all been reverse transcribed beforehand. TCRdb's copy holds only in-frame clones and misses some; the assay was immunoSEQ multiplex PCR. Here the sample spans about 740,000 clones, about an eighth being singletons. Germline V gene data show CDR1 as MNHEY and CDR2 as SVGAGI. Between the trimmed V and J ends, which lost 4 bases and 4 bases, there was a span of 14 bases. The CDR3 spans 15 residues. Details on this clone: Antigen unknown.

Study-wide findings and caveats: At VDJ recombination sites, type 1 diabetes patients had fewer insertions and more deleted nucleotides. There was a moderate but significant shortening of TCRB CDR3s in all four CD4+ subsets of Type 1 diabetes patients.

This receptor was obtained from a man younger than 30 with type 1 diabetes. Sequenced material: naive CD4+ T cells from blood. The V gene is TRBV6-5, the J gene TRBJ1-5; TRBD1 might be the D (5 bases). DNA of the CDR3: TGTGCCAGCAGTTCCCTTGAGAGGGGAAATCAGCCCCAGCATTTT. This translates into CASSSLERGNQPQHF.